These T cell receptor beta chains were read from a single sample in a study of cytomegalovirus exposure and HLA in healthy donors. The protocol was immunoSEQ multiplex PCR, while the TCRdb copy is restricted to in-frame clones and leaves out a portion. This table holds 140,000 to 150,000 clones, around 10% found once. Sequencing input: PBMCs. These receptor sequences come from a male donor in good health and CMV-seronegative. The CDR3 runs from the conserved cysteine through the conserved F or W. The D gene is left open where the match is weak. Size is stated for part of the rows, as once, few or many counts, or as a class when the clone is expanded.

v_call,clone_size,j_call,d_call,cdr3_aa,cdr3_nt
TRBV4-2,-,TRBJ1-5,-,CASSQDSGSLQPQHF,TGTGCCAGCAGCCAAGATTCGGGGAGTCTCCAGCCCCAGCATTTT
TRBV7-9,few,TRBJ1-5,TRBD1,CASSFPFPGQGNGNQPQHF,TGTGCCAGCAGCTTCCCTTTCCCGGGACAGGGGAATGGCAATCAGCCCCAGCATTTT
TRBV6-1,-,TRBJ2-7,-,CASSAMTGSFYEQYF,TGTGCCAGCAGTGCAATGACAGGATCCTTCTACGAGCAGTACTTC
TRBV7-8,-,TRBJ2-5,TRBD2,CASSQKRLAGGKETQYF,TGTGCCAGCAGCCAAAAAAGACTAGCGGGGGGGAAAGAGACCCAGTACTTC
TRBV28,-,TRBJ1-5,-,CASTPGSPSNQPQHF,TGTGCCAGCACTCCTGGGAGCCCTAGCAATCAGCCCCAGCATTTT
TRBV7-2,few,TRBJ1-4,-,CASSFKGSGHGIRLFF,TGTGCCAGCAGCTTTAAGGGTTCGGGACACGGGATTAGACTGTTTTTT
TRBV27,few,TRBJ2-7,TRBD1,CASSVTGNDEQYF,TGTGCCAGCAGTGTGACAGGGAATGACGAGCAGTACTTC
TRBV28,few,TRBJ1-5,-,CASSGDGTPISTQHF,TGTGCCAGCAGCGGCGATGGGACACCCATCAGCACCCAGCATTTT
TRBV28,few,TRBJ2-1,-,CASSPTRTAEQFF,TGTGCCAGCAGTCCTACTAGAACGGCTGAGCAGTTCTTC
TRBV4-3,few,TRBJ2-3,-,CASSQAEGIRRNTQYF,TGCGCCAGCAGCCAAGCCGAGGGAATTAGGCGGAATACGCAGTATTTT
TRBV27,few,TRBJ1-1,-,CASSAAIDIEAFF,TGTGCCAGCAGCGCAGCAATCGACATTGAAGCTTTCTTT
TRBV6-7,-,TRBJ2-3,-,CASSYSKVGLLGGTDTQYF,TGTGCCAGCAGTTACTCTAAAGTGGGACTCCTAGGGGGCACAGATACGCAGTATTTT
TRBV4-1,-,TRBJ1-4,-,CASSQVGLEKLFF,TGCGCCAGCAGCCAAGTGGGCCTAGAAAAACTGTTTTTT
TRBV6-1,few,TRBJ2-7,TRBD2,CALGRGELGSYEQYF,TGTGCGCTAGGACGGGGGGAATTAGGGTCCTACGAGCAGTACTTC
TRBV5-6,few,TRBJ2-5,TRBD2,CASSFRTSGRNQETQYF,TGTGCCAGCAGCTTCCGGACTAGCGGGAGGAACCAAGAGACCCAGTACTTC
TRBV7-3,-,TRBJ2-7,-,CASSLTTGYEQYF,TGTGCCAGCAGCTTAACGACGGGTTACGAGCAGTACTTC
TRBV19,-,TRBJ2-2,TRBD1,CASSARDRTLTTAGELFF,TGTGCCAGTAGTGCCCGGGACAGGACGCTCACGACCGCCGGGGAGCTGTTTTTT
TRBV18,few,TRBJ1-6,-,CASSPPGGTYNSPLHF,TGTGCCAGCTCACCACCAGGGGGAACCTATAATTCACCCCTCCACTTT
TRBV6-6,-,TRBJ2-2,TRBD1,CASSYSAGGGTGELFF,TGTGCCAGCAGTTACTCGGCAGGGGGCGGTACCGGGGAGCTGTTTTTT
TRBV10-3,-,TRBJ2-1,-,CAISERSGSREQFF,TGTGCCATCAGTGAAAGGTCCGGGTCCCGTGAGCAGTTCTTC
TRBV4-3,few,TRBJ1-1,-,CASSQDWAPGTPNTEAFF,TGCGCCAGCAGCCAAGATTGGGCCCCCGGGACACCCAACACTGAAGCTTTCTTT
TRBV9,-,TRBJ2-1,TRBD2,CASSVAGGGRDEQFF,TGTGCCAGCAGCGTAGCGGGAGGTGGTCGGGATGAGCAGTTCTTC
TRBV5-1,-,TRBJ2-5,-,CASSFGLRTGRSGETQYF,TGCGCCAGCAGCTTTGGACTACGAACCGGGAGATCAGGAGAGACCCAGTACTTC